The subject of this entry is one T cell receptor (beta chain). Source study methods: Estimated nucleated cell counts came from reference gene primer amplification. Sequencing was performed with immunoSEQ multiplex PCR; in TCRdb, only in-frame clones are kept and a portion is missing. V and J calls and clone size are those listed in that table; D and trimming were worked out from the DNA. The sample has under 200,000 clones; approximately 80% are singletons. This CDR3 comprises 16 residues. The germline V gene has CDR1 SGHRS and CDR2 YFSETQ. V gave up 4 bases and J gave up 1 base; unmatched junction bases: 9. The record originates from a study of blood T cell repertoires in COVID-19. Overall study context: Whether acute or convalescent, the COVID-19 samples came from the United States, Italy and Spain.

Material for sequencing was peripheral blood. This receptor was obtained from a man aged 60 to 75 with acute or convalescent COVID-19. The chain uses TRBV5-1 and TRBJ2-3, with TRBD2 matching over 7 bases. CDR3 bases: TGCGCCAGCAGCAAAGTGGGAGGGCCCGGCACAGATACGCAGTATTTT. It translates to CASSKVGGPGTDTQYF.